This is a list of T cell receptor beta chains from one sample in a study of blood T cell repertoires in COVID-19. Assay: immunoSEQ multiplex PCR; the TCRdb copy retains only in-frame clones and omits some. Seen here are over 130,000 clones, approximately 87% observed once, and the top ten hold 3% to 4.5%. The sequencing sample was made of PBMCs or T cells enriched from blood (not recorded which). The receptors stem from a man aged 45 to 65 in a cohort exposed to, infected with or recovered from COVID-19 (not recorded which). CDR3s include the opening cysteine and the closing phenylalanine or tryptophan. A D gene is named only where the DNA matches it firmly. Expanded clones get a size class; other rows say once, few or many, or leave the size out.

D	V	J	size	CDR3	DNA
TRBD1	TRBV29-1	TRBJ1-2	.	CSVSGTGYGYTF	TGCAGCGTTTCCGGGACAGGCTATGGCTACACCTTC
TRBD1	TRBV2	TRBJ1-1	.	CASSPGQGAKTEAFF	TGTGCCAGCAGCCCTGGACAGGGGGCTAAGACTGAAGCTTTCTTT
.	TRBV29-1	TRBJ1-2	.	CSVGAASEGYTF	TGCAGCGTGGGGGCGGCATCGGAAGGCTACACCTTC
TRBD2	TRBV3-1/TRBV3-2	TRBJ2-3	.	CASSQAGGPTDTQYF	TGTGCCAGCAGCCAGGCGGGAGGGCCGACAGATACGCAGTATTTT
TRBD2	TRBV9	TRBJ2-1	.	CASSGGLAGGSSYNEQFF	TGTGCCAGCAGCGGCGGACTAGCGGGAGGGAGCTCCTACAATGAGCAGTTCTTC
.	TRBV6-5	TRBJ1-2	.	CASSWQGYGYTF	TGTGCCAGCAGTTGGCAGGGCTATGGCTACACCTTC
.	TRBV30	TRBJ1-2	once	CAWSPLVDGYTF	TGTGCCTGGAGCCCCCTTGTAGATGGCTACACCTTC
TRBD1	TRBV14	TRBJ2-7	.	CASSRGQGADKQYF	TGTGCCAGCAGCCGGGGACAGGGGGCAGACAAGCAGTACTTC
.	TRBV27	TRBJ1-1	.	CASSLRQNTEAFF	TGTGCCAGCAGCCTCAGACAGAACACTGAAGCTTTCTTT
TRBD1	TRBV29-1	TRBJ2-1	.	CSVPRQGGNEQFF	TGCAGCGTTCCCCGACAGGGGGGAAATGAGCAGTTCTTC
TRBD1	TRBV5-4	TRBJ2-3	.	CASRRTGRTTDTQYF	TGTGCCAGCAGGCGGACAGGGCGGACCACAGATACGCAGTATTTT
TRBD1	TRBV19	TRBJ1-4	few	CASSPGTATNEKLFF	TGTGCCAGTAGTCCAGGGACAGCAACTAATGAAAAACTGTTTTTT
TRBD1	TRBV6-5	TRBJ1-1	.	CAIDDRVTEAFF	TGTGCCATCGACGACAGGGTTACTGAAGCTTTCTTT
TRBD2	TRBV27	TRBJ2-5	few	CASSPKGLANQETQYF	TGTGCCAGCAGTCCTAAAGGACTAGCAAACCAAGAGACCCAGTACTTC
.	TRBV21-1	TRBJ2-6	.	CASSKALSGTLGSGANVLTF	TGTGCCAGCAGCAAAGCGCTTAGCGGGACCCTAGGCTCTGGGGCCAACGTCCTGACTTTC
TRBD1	TRBV3-1/TRBV3-2	TRBJ1-2	.	CASSVTGENYGYTF	TGTGCCAGCAGCGTTACAGGGGAGAACTATGGCTACACCTTC
TRBD2	TRBV28	TRBJ2-5	.	CASSFSPSGRRGQETQYF	TGTGCCAGCAGTTTTTCCCCTAGCGGGAGGAGGGGCCAAGAGACCCAGTACTTC
TRBD2	TRBV5-4	TRBJ2-1	.	CASSSSLLAGQINEQFF	TGTGCCAGCAGCTCCTCGCTTCTAGCGGGGCAAATCAATGAGCAGTTCTTC
.	TRBV18	TRBJ1-1	.	CASSLLEGDTEAFF	TGTGCCAGCTCACTGTTAGAGGGGGACACTGAAGCTTTCTTT
TRBD2	TRBV9	TRBJ2-1	.	CASSELAGKDGEQFF	TGTGCCAGCAGCGAACTAGCGGGTAAAGATGGTGAGCAGTTCTTC
TRBD1	TRBV18	TRBJ1-2	.	CASSPGTGNGYTF	TGTGCCAGCTCACCTGGGACAGGGAATGGCTACACCTTC
TRBD1	TRBV5-4	TRBJ1-1	.	CASSPRPGQGAFGTEAFF	TGTGCCAGCAGCCCTCGTCCGGGACAGGGGGCGTTTGGTACTGAAGCTTTCTTT
TRBD2	TRBV3-1/TRBV3-2	TRBJ2-1	.	CASSQVASGGLNEQFF	TGTGCCAGCAGCCAAGTGGCTAGCGGGGGGTTAAATGAGCAGTTCTTC
.	TRBV6-2/TRBV6-3	TRBJ2-5	.	CASSPGTTKIETQYF	TGTGCCAGCAGTCCCGGGACAACGAAAATAGAGACCCAGTACTTC
TRBD1	TRBV5-1	TRBJ1-3	.	CASSEGDSYGNTIYF	TGCGCCAGCAGCGAAGGGGACAGCTATGGAAACACCATATATTTT
.	TRBV4-3	TRBJ1-6	.	CASSQDTTRLHF	TGCGCCAGCAGCCAAGACACTACTCGCCTCCACTTT
.	TRBV7-9	TRBJ2-3	.	CASSSDTGTDTQYF	TGTGCCAGCAGCTCGGACACAGGCACAGATACGCAGTATTTT
TRBD1	TRBV27	TRBJ2-7	.	CASSLDRGYEQYF	TGTGCCAGCAGTTTGGACAGGGGGTACGAGCAGTACTTC
TRBD2	TRBV7-6	TRBJ2-1	.	CASSRQGGGSYNEQFF	TGTGCCAGCAGCCGCCAAGGCGGGGGTTCCTACAATGAGCAGTTCTTC
.	TRBV7-2	TRBJ2-5	.	CASSFQQETQYF	TGTGCCAGCAGCTTTCAGCAAGAGACCCAGTACTTC